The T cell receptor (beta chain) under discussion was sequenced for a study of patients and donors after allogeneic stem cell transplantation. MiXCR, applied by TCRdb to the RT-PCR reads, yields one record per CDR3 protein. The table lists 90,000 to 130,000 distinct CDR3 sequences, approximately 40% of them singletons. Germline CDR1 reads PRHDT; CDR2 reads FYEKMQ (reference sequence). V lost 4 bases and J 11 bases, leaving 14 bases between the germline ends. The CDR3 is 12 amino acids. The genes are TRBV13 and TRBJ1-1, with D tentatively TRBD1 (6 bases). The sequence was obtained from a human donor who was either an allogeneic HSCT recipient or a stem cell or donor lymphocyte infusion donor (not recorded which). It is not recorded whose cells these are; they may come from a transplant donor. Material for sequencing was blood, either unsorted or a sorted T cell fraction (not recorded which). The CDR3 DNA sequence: TGTGCCAGCAGCTACCGGGACATTGGGGCTTTCTTT. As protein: CASSYRDIGAFF.